This T cell receptor (beta chain) stems from a study of neurological immune-mediated disorders. This clonotype showed up many times. The junction departs from the called germline gene at one end, perhaps through a read error. The cDNA came from 5'RACE with 10-nucleotide random UMIs. Each CDR3 protein is one row after TCRdb ran MiXCR on the 5' RACE reads. The sample includes roughly 60,000 distinct CDR3 sequences, about 2.5% of them seen just once. This CDR3 has 12 amino acids. Germline CDR1 SQVTM, CDR2 ANQGSEA. The source material was PBMCs. This TCR was sampled from a man aged 45 to 65 with multiple sclerosis. The chain links TRBV29-1 to TRBJ1-2; 8 bases line up with TRBD1. In DNA form, the CDR3 reads TGCAGCGTTGAAGATAGTTGGACAGGGATTGTCTTC. Its translation is CSVEDSWTGIVF.